Listed below are T cell receptor beta chains from one sample, sequenced in a study of blood T cells in healthy people across ages. TCRdb itself ran the 5' RACE reads through MiXCR, one entry per CDR3 protein. The sample holds roughly 930,000 distinct CDR3 sequences, around 46% seen once. Sample: blood. The source of these receptors is a man aged 30-40 years in good health. CDR3s leave out the opening cysteine and the closing phenylalanine or tryptophan.

TRBV7-6 ASSGPAGVPSYEQY
TRBV5-4 ASSAITGNYGYT
TRBV2 ASSERAGQRTDTQY
TRBV4-2 ASQKCGECEKLF
TRBV6-1 AGGIPLTGFSSEQY
TRBV15 ATRGSYNEQF
TRBV20-1 SARDPGPAYLY
TRBV3-1 ASSRQGFSSEQY
TRBV28 ASTTGTGGQPQH
TRBV20-1 SAIRDRGGETQY
TRBV29-1 SVGTSGAVNEQF
TRBV6-5 ASSPPGRTYEQY
TRBV29-1 SVGAKGAADTQY
TRBV21-1 ASSQAGTTTEAF
TRBV20-1 SARDLGESSYEQY
TRBV12-3/TRBV12-4 ASSPQDSGYGYT
TRBV20-1 SARDQYRGTGVSNQPQH
TRBV6-2/TRBV6-3 ASSYSTGLNQPQH
TRBV5-1 ASKRGSGGENEQF
TRBV7-2 ASSLTGRRWPGGQGADTQY
TRBV5-1 ASSSSGFSYNEQF
TRBV5-1 ASSLEQGPYNEQF
TRBV6-2/TRBV6-3 ASTITGTGRGETQY
TRBV5-4 ASSLVAGTNTGELF
TRBV6-1 ASKRGTDYGYT
TRBV29-1 SVEQNTQY
TRBV20-1 SARDQGRNNSPLH
TRBV24-1 ATSDMGQGNTGELF
TRBV4-2 ASSLRLQGTDTQY
TRBV10-3 AIKGQGAFEQY
TRBV11-2 ASSLARGSAKNIQY
TRBV3-1 ASSRTGKETQY
TRBV29-1 SVEDGHPGTSGYNEQF
TRBV3-1 ASSQAGGLVWGYT
TRBV12-3/TRBV12-4 ATQKGSASNYGYT
TRBV27 ASSLLLSYNEQF
TRBV29-1 SVRLAGETQY
TRBV5-1 TSSLEGNNQPQH
TRBV5-1 ASSFGMGNTEAF
TRBV12-3/TRBV12-4 ASSLARRSYNEQF
TRBV20-1 SARSGAGGSNQPQH
TRBV12-3/TRBV12-4 ASSRMTSGGSYEQY
TRBV9 ASSLARLETQY
TRBV28 ASNSRLGKNIQY
TRBV29-1 SVYRVVNQPQH
TRBV5-6 ASSLLDASGGSEQF
TRBV28 ASSSPDGTDTQY
TRBV6-1 ASTPVVGGGPTDTQY
TRBV29-1 SVGEGRTSPLH
TRBV5-1 ASSLTRRDRDADTQY
TRBV7-9 ASSSRMGQGPSDTQY